The present TCR beta chain was sequenced within a study of cytomegalovirus exposure and HLA in healthy donors. Overall study findings and caveats: Usually a TCR sequence was rare, but some public TCRs were found in many donors.

Using immunoSEQ multiplex PCR, the repertoire was profiled, and TCRdb retains in-frame clones only, with some absent. Seen here are approximately 190,000 clones, more than 75% observed once, and the top ten hold around 7%. Concerning this clone itself: Its target is unknown.

The CDR3 covers 17 residues. The V gene end was trimmed by 4 bases and the J gene end by 8 bases; junction bases not matched to a gene: 13. Per germline, CDR1 SGHNT and CDR2 YYREEE (reference sequence). The receptor comes from a man younger than 35 in good health and CMV-seropositive. The sequencing sample was made of PBMCs. The rearrangement joins TRBV5-4 to TRBJ2-1, with TRBD2 matching over 12 bases. The CDR3 coding sequence is TGTGCCAGCAGCCTGCGACTAGCGGGAGACCTTAGGGATGAGCAGTTCTTC. It encodes CASSLRLAGDLRDEQFF.